The 19 T cell receptor beta chains in this list originate from one sample, sequenced in a study of blood T cell repertoires in COVID-19. Assay: immunoSEQ multiplex PCR; the TCRdb copy retains only in-frame clones and omits some. The repertoire holds about 110,000 clones, roughly 82% seen once, with 15% to 20% in the top ten. Sequencing was carried out using peripheral blood. All receptors derive from a woman aged 60-75 years with acute or convalescent COVID-19.

V gene TRBV6-6 combines with J gene TRBJ1-2; 8 positions agree with TRBD1. V was clipped by 6 bases and J by 4 bases; unmatched bases: 7. Germline assignment: CDR1 MNHNY and CDR2 SVGAGI (reference sequence). CDR3 length: 14 amino acids. CDR3 DNA: TGTGCCAGCAGATTGGACAGGGACGTCTATGGCTACACCTTC. Residues: CASRLDRDVYGYTF.

The V call is TRBV4-1, the J call TRBJ1-1; D not certain. CDR1 is MGHRA, CDR2 YSYEKL, per germline. The germline V and J ends were trimmed by 1 base and 4 bases, with 13 bases remaining between them. The CDR3 is 15 residues long. The chain's CDR3 is CASSQGTGFSTEAFF. In DNA, the CDR3 is TGCGCCAGCAGCCAAGGAACGGGTTTCTCCACTGAAGCTTTCTTT.

This sequence joins TRBV6-6 and TRBJ1-1, with TRBD1 matching 7 bases. This CDR3 spans 14 amino acids. Germline CDR1 and CDR2: MNHNY and SVGAGI (reference sequence). J was trimmed by 4 bases and V by 6 bases; bases with no gene match: 8. CDR3 sequence: CASSPGQARTEAFF. As DNA, the CDR3 is TGTGCCAGCAGCCCAGGACAGGCGCGCACTGAAGCTTTCTTT.

The rearrangement uses TRBV28 and TRBJ1-6; a weak D match, TRBD1 (6 bases). With 3 bases removed from V and 11 bases from J, the gap between germline ends came to 17 bases. Germline CDR1 MDHEN, CDR2 SYDVKM. This CDR3 is built from 15 residues. The CDR3 nucleotides read TGTGCCAGCAGTTTTTTCTCAGGGGCCCCGACACCCCTCCACTTT. It yields the protein CASSFFSGAPTPLHF.

V gene TRBV29-1 combines with J gene TRBJ1-1; D not resolved. The CDR3 is made up of 13 amino acids. V was shortened by 5 bases and J by 8 bases, with 18 bases between the two germline ends. The germline CDR1 and CDR2 sequences are SQVTM and ANQGSEA. The DNA of the CDR3 is TGCAGCGTTAATTCGCAGGCACTAGGAGAAGCTTTCTTT. Protein: CSVNSQALGEAFF. Full variable domain (missing parts from reference TRBV29-1 and TRBJ1-1): SAVISQKPSRDICQRGTSLTIQCQVDSQVTMMFWYRQQPGQSLTLIATANQGSEATYESGFVIDKFPISRPNLTFSTLTVSNMSPEDSSIYLCSVNSQALGEAFFGQGTRLTVV.

This clone was counted only a few times. V and J are TRBV5-1 and TRBJ2-3, with 9 nucleotides matching TRBD2. CDR1 is SGHRS, CDR2 YFSETQ, per germline. CDR3 length: 17 residues. The junction had 7 bases not matched to a gene; V was cut back by 0 bases and J by 2 bases. The DNA of the CDR3 is TGCGCCAGCAGCTTGGCGGTAGCGGGGGCGAACACAGATACGCAGTATTTT. Protein: CASSLAVAGANTDTQYF.

In this sample, this clone turned up a few times. The chain uses TRBV5-1 and TRBJ1-1; possible D gene TRBD1, 6 bases. Germline loops: CDR1 SGHRS, CDR2 YFSETQ. The CDR3 length is 14 residues. Trimming pared 1 base from V and 11 bases from J, leaving 18 bases between. The CDR3 spells CASSLFPGEQLAFF. The CDR3 DNA follows: TGCGCCAGCAGCTTGTTCCCAGGGGAACAACTCGCTTTCTTT.

This clone was recorded a few times. V gene TRBV7-8 combines with J gene TRBJ2-7, with 7 bases that match TRBD2. This CDR3 has 14 residues. The V gene's germline CDR1 is SGHVS and CDR2 FQNEAQ. The V segment lost 4 bases and the J segment 10 bases; nucleotides outside the gene matches: 13. The DNA of the CDR3 is TGTGCCAGCAGCTGGACTAGGATCGGTAAAGAACAGTACTTC. Residues: CASSWTRIGKEQYF.

The J gene is TRBJ2-7, the V gene TRBV2; 10 positions match TRBD1. Germline V CDR1 and CDR2: SNHLY, FYNNEI. J gave up 7 bases and V 10 bases, and 7 bases lay outside the gene matches. The CDR3 is made up of 12 amino acids. CDR3 nucleotide sequence: TGTGCCACCGACAGGGGGCCGCGAGAGCAGTACTTC. Its translation: CATDRGPREQYF.

This clone was seen a single time. The chain uses TRBV7-7 and TRBJ2-5; TRBD1 matches at 10 bases. The CDR3 totals 15 residues. With V trimmed by 4 bases and J by 5 bases, 7 bases remained unmatched. Germline lookup yields CDR1 SSHAT and CDR2 FNYEAQ (reference sequence). The CDR3: CASSSQTGGWETQYF. The CDR3 region has the DNA TGTGCCAGCAGCTCGCAGACAGGGGGCTGGGAGACCCAGTACTTC.

The table lists this clone with a few counts. The chain couples TRBV3-1 (or the pseudogene TRBV3-2) to TRBJ2-3, with D hard to call. CDR3 length equals 17 residues. Trimming removed 1 base at V and 1 base at J, with 15 bases between. Germline CDR1 reads LGHDT; CDR2 reads YNNKEL (reference sequence). The CDR3 region has the DNA TGTGCCAGCAGCCAAGTTGACTGGTATTCCCGCACAGATACGCAGTATTTT. Amino acids: CASSQVDWYSRTDTQYF.

The CDR3 sequence: CASSVQGWDIQYF. The CDR3 DNA sequence: TGTGCCAGCAGTGTACAGGGGTGGGACATTCAGTACTTC. The gene calls are TRBV12-3 or TRBV12-4 and TRBJ2-4, with 7 bases lining up with TRBD1. There are 13 residues in the CDR3. V trimming: 5 bases; J trimming: 8 bases; junction bases outside the gene matches: 6.

The CDR3 region is CAWSRFQGATEAFF. In DNA form, the CDR3 reads TGTGCCTGGAGTAGATTCCAGGGGGCGACTGAAGCTTTCTTT. The chain combines TRBV30 with TRBJ1-1, with TRBD1 matching 8 bases. The CDR3 contains 14 residues. V was pared by 2 bases and J by 5 bases, with 7 bases of the junction left unmatched. CDR1 GTSNPN and CDR2 SVGIG come from the germline V gene (reference sequence). The variable domain in full, completed from reference TRBV30 and TRBJ1-1, reads SQTIHQWPATLVQPVGSPLSLECTVEGTSNPNLYWYRQAAGRGLQLLFYSVGIGQISSEVPQNLSASRPQDRQFILSSKKLLLSDSGFYLCAWSRFQGATEAFFGQGTRLTVV.

The rearrangement uses TRBV3-1 (or the pseudogene TRBV3-2) and TRBJ2-1; a weak D match, TRBD1 (8 bases). V lost 3 bases and J lost 4, with 16 bases in between. Germline V gene lookup returns CDR1 LGHDT and CDR2 YNNKEL (reference sequence). The CDR3 covers 16 residues. CDR3 in amino acids: CASSQGGDRLYNEQFF. Here the CDR3 DNA reads TGTGCCAGCAGCCAGGGGGGGGACAGGCTATACAATGAGCAGTTCTTC.

The chain uses TRBV19 and TRBJ2-7; TRBD2 aligns across 12 bases. Germline values: CDR1 LNHDA, CDR2 SQIVND (reference sequence). V dropped 8 bases and J dropped 6; count of bases not matched to a gene: 2. The CDR3 covers 12 residues. The CDR3 here is CASAGLAGEQYF. DNA for the CDR3: TGTGCCAGTGCGGGACTAGCGGGCGAGCAGTACTTC.

The CDR3 region is CASSQEGGRGEKLFF. The CDR3, as DNA: TGCGCCAGCAGCCAAGAAGGAGGCAGGGGCGAAAAACTGTTTTTT. The chain has TRBV4-1 and TRBJ1-4, with D perhaps TRBD1 (6 bases). The V end lost 0 bases, the J end lost 8 bases, and 13 bases lay between the germline ends. Germline loops: CDR1 MGHRA, CDR2 YSYEKL. CDR3 length: 15 amino acids.

With regard to this clone: This specimen includes other DNA sequences encoding the same CDR3. V is TRBV19 and J is TRBJ1-4, with D unresolved. This CDR3 comprises 17 residues. Trimming removed 1 base from V and 0 bases from J, with 12 bases in between. Germline loops: CDR1 LNHDA, CDR2 SQIVND (reference sequence). CDR3 in amino acids: CASSIGSRGATNEKLFF. In DNA form, the CDR3 reads TGTGCCAGTAGTATAGGGTCCCGGGGAGCAACTAATGAAAAACTGTTTTTT.

The chain combines TRBV7-9 with TRBJ1-4, with 7 nucleotides matching TRBD1. Germline V gene data show CDR1 as SEHNR and CDR2 as FQNEAQ (reference sequence). J gave up 4 bases and V 5 bases, and 7 bases lay outside the gene matches. The CDR3 extends over 15 amino acids. The CDR3 protein is CASSRLGQDNEKLFF. The CDR3 nucleotides are TGTGCCAGCAGCCGTCTAGGACAGGATAATGAAAAACTGTTTTTT.

This chain uses TRBV9 with TRBJ2-2, with no clear D. Germline assignment: CDR1 SGDLS and CDR2 YYNGEE. There are 15 residues in the CDR3. The V end was cut by 4 bases, the J end by 8 bases, with 18 bases between. The CDR3 DNA reads as TGTGCCAGCAGCCCCTCAATCACGTTTCAGGGGGAGCTGTTTTTT. It is translated as CASSPSITFQGELFF.